This T cell receptor (beta chain) was documented in a study of blood T cell repertoires in COVID-19. The CDR3 spans 14 residues. This clone appeared once. Original data processing: Reference gene primers were amplified, and this amplification served to estimate nucleated cell counts. The method was immunoSEQ multiplex PCR; TCRdb's version includes in-frame clones alone and lacks a portion of them. Clonal size and the V and J genes are those of that table, whereas D and trimming came from the DNA. Among about 190,000 clones, around four fifths were seen once, and the ten largest hold approximately 6.2%.

This chain links TRBV1 with TRBJ2-7; no check of the table's D call, TRBD2, against the DNA was made. TRBV1 is classified as a pseudogene. The specimen sequenced was peripheral blood. The sequence derives from a woman aged 40 to 50 with acute or convalescent COVID-19. CDR3 region: CTSSQEVDSNEQYF. The CDR3 DNA is TGCACCAGCAGCCAAGAGGTAGATAGTAATGAGCAGTACTTC.